Listed below are T cell receptor beta chains from one sample, sequenced in a study of blood T cell repertoires in COVID-19. Method: immunoSEQ multiplex PCR; TCRdb's copy keeps in-frame clones and lacks some. The repertoire holds about 230,000 clones, more than 80% seen once, with around 1.3% in the top ten. Material: peripheral blood. Every receptor here comes from a woman aged 25 to 45 with COVID-19, enrolled during active disease. Both conserved end residues are part of each CDR3. The D gene is left open where the match is weak. Clone size appears in some rows only: once, few, many, or a class for an expanded clone.

CDR3 DNA: TGTGCCAGCAGTCCACAGGGATCTGGGGCCAACGTCCTGACTTTC; CDR3 protein: CASSPQGSGANVLTF; J gene: TRBJ2-6; D gene: .; V gene: TRBV27; CDR3 length: 15; clone size: .
CDR3 DNA: TGCGCCAGCAGCCAAGATGGAGCTCTCTACACCTTC; CDR3 protein: CASSQDGALYTF; J gene: TRBJ1-2; D gene: .; V gene: TRBV4-1; CDR3 length: 12; clone size: .
CDR3 DNA: TGTGCCAGCAGCCCAGGGACTAGCGGAGGGAATGAGCAGTTCTTC; CDR3 protein: CASSPGTSGGNEQFF; J gene: TRBJ2-1; D gene: TRBD2; V gene: TRBV13; CDR3 length: 15; clone size: few
CDR3 DNA: TGCGCCAGCAGCCAAGGCCCACTCTATGGCTACACCTTC; CDR3 protein: CASSQGPLYGYTF; J gene: TRBJ1-2; D gene: .; V gene: TRBV4-1; CDR3 length: 13; clone size: once
CDR3 DNA: TGTGCCAGTAGTCAAGGCCGGGACATCCACTATGGCTACACCTTC; CDR3 protein: CASSQGRDIHYGYTF; J gene: TRBJ1-2; D gene: .; V gene: TRBV19; CDR3 length: 15; clone size: .
CDR3 DNA: TGTGCCACCATTGGGGGGCGGGGGAGAACAGATACGCAGTATTTT; CDR3 protein: CATIGGRGRTDTQYF; J gene: TRBJ2-3; D gene: .; V gene: TRBV24-1; CDR3 length: 15; clone size: .
CDR3 DNA: TGTGCCAGCGGCCTCCGGGGGAATGAGCAGTTCTTC; CDR3 protein: CASGLRGNEQFF; J gene: TRBJ2-1; D gene: .; V gene: TRBV6-5; CDR3 length: 12; clone size: .
CDR3 DNA: TGTGCCACCCAATTAGGGACAGGCCTCGAGCAGTACTTC; CDR3 protein: CATQLGTGLEQYF; J gene: TRBJ2-7; D gene: TRBD1; V gene: TRBV15; CDR3 length: 13; clone size: .
CDR3 DNA: TGTGCCAGCAGCGCGGAGCTAGCGAGACGAACCTACAATGAGCAGTTCTTC; CDR3 protein: CASSAELARRTYNEQFF; J gene: TRBJ2-1; D gene: .; V gene: TRBV11-2; CDR3 length: 17; clone size: once
CDR3 DNA: TGTGCCAGCAGTGATATGGCGGGAGTCATGGATGAGCAGTTCTTC; CDR3 protein: CASSDMAGVMDEQFF; J gene: TRBJ2-1; D gene: TRBD2; V gene: TRBV6-1; CDR3 length: 15; clone size: .
CDR3 DNA: TGTGCCAGCAGCAAAATCATGCCAGCGAGCTCCTACGAGCAGTACTTC; CDR3 protein: CASSKIMPASSYEQYF; J gene: TRBJ2-7; D gene: .; V gene: TRBV21-1; CDR3 length: 16; clone size: .
CDR3 DNA: TGTGCCAGTCGGGCGGGGGGGGAAACTAATGAAAAACTGTTTTTT; CDR3 protein: CASRAGGETNEKLFF; J gene: TRBJ1-4; D gene: .; V gene: TRBV28; CDR3 length: 15; clone size: .
CDR3 DNA: TGTGCCAGCAGTGCGGACAGGGACCGCTATGGCTACACCTTC; CDR3 protein: CASSADRDRYGYTF; J gene: TRBJ1-2; D gene: TRBD1; V gene: TRBV2; CDR3 length: 14; clone size: .
CDR3 DNA: TGTGCCAGCAGTTATTCTTCGACTAGCGGGATGGTCTATGAGCAGTTCTTC; CDR3 protein: CASSYSSTSGMVYEQFF; J gene: TRBJ2-1; D gene: TRBD2; V gene: TRBV6-2/TRBV6-3; CDR3 length: 17; clone size: .
CDR3 DNA: TGTGCCAGCAGCGTGGGGGACACCTACAATGAGCAGTTCTTC; CDR3 protein: CASSVGDTYNEQFF; J gene: TRBJ2-1; D gene: .; V gene: TRBV11-3; CDR3 length: 14; clone size: .
CDR3 DNA: TGTGCTTCCGGGACAACCAACAATGAGCAGTTCTTC; CDR3 protein: CASGTTNNEQFF; J gene: TRBJ2-1; D gene: .; V gene: TRBV27; CDR3 length: 12; clone size: once
CDR3 DNA: TGTGCTAGTGGGTCTAGCGGCACAGATACGCAGTATTTT; CDR3 protein: CASGSSGTDTQYF; J gene: TRBJ2-3; D gene: .; V gene: TRBV12-5; CDR3 length: 13; clone size: once
CDR3 DNA: TGCGCCAGCAGCCTCGTCGGACAGGGGGCGAACACCGGGGAGCTGTTTTTT; CDR3 protein: CASSLVGQGANTGELFF; J gene: TRBJ2-2; D gene: TRBD1; V gene: TRBV5-1; CDR3 length: 17; clone size: .
CDR3 DNA: TGCGCCAGCAGCTCCCCGGACAGGGGGAACACCGGGGAGCTGTTTTTT; CDR3 protein: CASSSPDRGNTGELFF; J gene: TRBJ2-2; D gene: TRBD1; V gene: TRBV5-1; CDR3 length: 16; clone size: .
CDR3 DNA: TGTGCCAGCAGTCGACAGGGAATTGGCACAGATACGCAGTATTTT; CDR3 protein: CASSRQGIGTDTQYF; J gene: TRBJ2-3; D gene: TRBD1; V gene: TRBV7-2; CDR3 length: 15; clone size: .
CDR3 DNA: TGTGCCAGCAGCTCTTCTTACGGCGAGCAGTACTTC; CDR3 protein: CASSSSYGEQYF; J gene: TRBJ2-7; D gene: .; V gene: TRBV7-2; CDR3 length: 12; clone size: few
CDR3 DNA: TGTGCCACCAGTGATCCAAGGCGGGGTCACGAGCAGTACTTC; CDR3 protein: CATSDPRRGHEQYF; J gene: TRBJ2-7; D gene: .; V gene: TRBV24-1; CDR3 length: 14; clone size: .
CDR3 DNA: TGTGCCACCAGTGTTACGTCAGGGACCTACAATGAGCAGTTCTTC; CDR3 protein: CATSVTSGTYNEQFF; J gene: TRBJ2-1; D gene: .; V gene: TRBV24-1; CDR3 length: 15; clone size: .
CDR3 DNA: TGTGCCTGGAATGTACAGGGTAGGAATTCACCCCTCCACTTT; CDR3 protein: CAWNVQGRNSPLHF; J gene: TRBJ1-6; D gene: .; V gene: TRBV30; CDR3 length: 14; clone size: many
CDR3 DNA: TGTGCCAGCAGCCAACAGGGGGCTGGGGAGACCCAGTACTTC; CDR3 protein: CASSQQGAGETQYF; J gene: TRBJ2-5; D gene: TRBD1; V gene: TRBV5-5; CDR3 length: 14; clone size: .
CDR3 DNA: TGTGCCAGCAAAAACAGGGGAAGTTATAGCAATCAGCCCCAGCATTTT; CDR3 protein: CASKNRGSYSNQPQHF; J gene: TRBJ1-5; D gene: TRBD1; V gene: TRBV2; CDR3 length: 16; clone size: few
CDR3 DNA: TGTGCCAGCAGTTTATTGGGTTCGGGGCAGCCCCAGCATTTT; CDR3 protein: CASSLLGSGQPQHF; J gene: TRBJ1-5; D gene: .; V gene: TRBV27; CDR3 length: 14; clone size: .
CDR3 DNA: TGTGCCAGCAGCAGTCAAAACTGGAACACCGGGGAGCTGTTTTTT; CDR3 protein: CASSSQNWNTGELFF; J gene: TRBJ2-2; D gene: .; V gene: TRBV9; CDR3 length: 15; clone size: .